Shown below are 14 T cell receptor beta chains from a single sample sequenced in a study of T-cell memory formation after mild COVID-19. TCRdb re-called the 5' RACE reads with MiXCR, one entry per CDR3 protein. The sample gives over 120,000 distinct CDR3 sequences, around 5.8% of which show up once; about 1.9% is in the top ten. The sequenced material came from PBMCs or a T cell subset sorted from them (not recorded which). The source is an adult woman who had mild COVID-19 (a few samples of this study predate the infection). Cell type and time point are not known.

The rearrangement uses TRBV7-2 and TRBJ2-7; TRBD1 agrees at 8 bases. This CDR3 comprises 15 residues. Germline CDR1 reads SGHTA; CDR2 reads FQGNSA. J was trimmed by 5 bases and V by 4 bases; bases with no gene match: 10. The CDR3 nucleotides read TGTGCCAGCAGCTCTCAGGGGGCCCATGGGGACGAGCAGTACTTC. Its translation: CASSSQGAHGDEQYF.

This clonotype was detected many times. This chain connects TRBV12-3 or TRBV12-4 to TRBJ2-7, with D perhaps TRBD2 (6 bases). This CDR3 is built from 13 residues. The V gene lost 9 bases and the J gene lost 2 bases, with 14 bases spanning the gap. This CDR3 is CASKKGGAYEQYF. In DNA form, the CDR3 reads TGTGCCAGTAAGAAGGGAGGCGCCTACGAGCAGTACTTC.

This clonotype has ten or more counts. The junction does not match germline at one end; this may be a read error. This chain's CDR3 is CASSVVSGNSGYTF. The CDR3 DNA is TGTGCCAGCAGCGTAGTTTCAGGGAACTCTGGCTACACCTTC. The chain carries TRBV9 and TRBJ1-2; perhaps TRBD1 as D (5 bases). Per the germline V gene, CDR1 is SGDLS and CDR2 is YYNGEE. CDR3 length equals 14 residues.

This clonotype has at least ten counts. This sequence joins TRBV10-3 and TRBJ2-7; D may be TRBD1 (6 bases). This CDR3 comprises 12 residues. Germline V gene lookup returns CDR1 ENHRY and CDR2 SYGVKD. The V end was cut by 8 bases, the J end by 3 bases, with 11 bases between. The CDR3 is CAIGGTIYEQYF. The CDR3 bases are TGTGCCATCGGGGGCACTATCTACGAGCAGTACTTC.

This clonotype was recorded many times. The chain employs TRBV5-5 and TRBJ2-7, with 13 bases that match TRBD2. The J segment lost 3 bases and the V segment lost 2 bases, leaving 2 bases of the junction unmatched. This CDR3 has 15 amino acids. Germline V gene sequence: CDR1 SGHKS, CDR2 YYEKEE (reference sequence). The CDR3 is CASSFRLAGGYEQYF. DNA for the CDR3: TGTGCCAGCAGCTTCAGACTAGCGGGAGGCTACGAGCAGTACTTC.

Many counts were recorded for this clonotype. The V call is TRBV7-9, the J call TRBJ2-7; D is unresolved. Trimming removed 5 bases at V and 2 bases at J, with 10 bases between. The CDR3 spans 13 residues. CDR1 and CDR2 (germline): SEHNR, FQNEAQ (reference sequence). This CDR3 is CASSPIQAYEQYF. The CDR3 region has the DNA TGTGCCAGCAGCCCGATTCAGGCCTACGAGCAGTACTTC.

In its sample, this clonotype was seen a few times. The V and J genes are TRBV3-1 and TRBJ2-1; D perhaps matches TRBD1 (6 bases). Germline lookup yields CDR1 LGHDT and CDR2 YNNKEL (reference sequence). The CDR3 totals 13 residues. Trimming stripped 2 bases from V and 10 bases from J, with 12 bases between. CDR3 sequence reads: CASSQQGYGEQFF. CDR3 DNA: TGTGCCAGCAGCCAACAGGGGTACGGGGAGCAGTTCTTC.

This clonotype was detected only a few times. The gene calls are TRBV12-3 or TRBV12-4 and TRBJ1-4; TRBD1 matches at 7 bases. The CDR3 length is 15 residues. J gave up 5 bases and V 2 bases, and 5 bases lay outside the gene matches. In DNA form, the CDR3 reads TGTGCCAGCAGTTTAAATGCAGGGGGGAATGAAAAACTGTTTTTT. This codes for CASSLNAGGNEKLFF.

The chain couples TRBV7-9 to TRBJ2-5; unclear D gene. The CDR3 is 14 residues long. Germline-derived CDR1 and CDR2 are SEHNR and FQNEAQ (reference sequence). Trimming cost V 1 base and J 1 base, with 7 bases left between them. The CDR3: CASSLEGFQETQYF. In DNA, the CDR3 is TGTGCCAGCAGCTTAGAGGGATTCCAAGAGACCCAGTACTTC.

This clonotype was picked up a small number of times. The chain is built from TRBV15 and TRBJ2-1; D remains unclear. CDR3 length: 13 amino acids. V lost 3 bases to trimming and J lost 8 bases, with 11 bases between them. Germline V gene sequence: CDR1 LNHNV, CDR2 YYDKDF (reference sequence). The CDR3 here is CATSSLLRHEQFF. For the CDR3, the DNA is TGTGCCACCAGCAGCCTTCTTCGCCATGAGCAGTTCTTC.

In its sample, this clonotype was seen many times. The chain uses TRBV5-1 and TRBJ2-7; D remains ambiguous. The germline gives CDR1 SGHRS, CDR2 YFSETQ. The CDR3 has 14 amino acids. V dropped 2 bases and J dropped 1 base, with 10 bases sitting between them. The CDR3 nucleotides are TGCGCCAGCAGCTTTGGTGGCAGGTCCTACGAGCAGTACTTC. It codes for CASSFGGRSYEQYF.

The CDR3 here is CASSLAAGGPDEQYF. CDR3 nucleotides: TGTGCCAGCAGCTTAGCGGCGGGAGGGCCTGACGAGCAGTACTTC. V usage is TRBV11-3 and J usage is TRBJ2-7, with TRBD2 identical over 9 bases. There are 15 residues in the CDR3. V was clipped by 1 base and J by 5 bases; unmatched bases: 6. CDR1 and CDR2 from the germline V gene are SGHNT and YENEEA. The full variable domain, completed using reference TRBV11-3 and TRBJ2-7, is EAGVVQSPRYKIIEKKQPVAFWCNPISGHNTLYWYLQNLGQGPELLIRYENEEAVDDSQLPKDRFSAERLKGVDSTLKIQPAELGDSAVYLCASSLAAGGPDEQYFGPGTRLTVT.

This clonotype was seen a handful of times. The chain employs TRBV7-2 and TRBJ1-6, with D unclear. The CDR3 has 16 amino acids. Germline V gives CDR1 SGHTA, CDR2 FQGNSA. Deletions cut 4 bases from V and 0 bases from J, with 10 bases between. The CDR3 loop reads CASSSDGSSYNSPLHF. The CDR3 DNA reads TGTGCCAGCAGCTCCGACGGCAGCTCCTATAATTCACCCCTCCACTTT.

This clonotype was seen at least ten times. In DNA, the CDR3 is TGTGCCAGCAGCTTTACAGGGGACGAGCAGTACTTC. It encodes CASSFTGDEQYF. This rearrangement joins TRBV7-9 to TRBJ2-7; 7 nucleotides agree with TRBD1. V gave up 3 bases and J gave up 5 bases; unmatched junction bases: 1. The CDR3 covers 12 residues. Germline assignment: CDR1 SEHNR and CDR2 FQNEAQ (reference sequence). Combining the CDR3 with reference TRBV7-9 and TRBJ2-7 gives the whole variable domain DTGVSQNPRHKITKRGQNVTFRCDPISEHNRLYWYRQTLGQGPEFLTYFQNEAQLEKSRLLSDRFSAERPKGSFSTLEIQRTEQGDSAMYLCASSFTGDEQYFGPGTRLTVT.